The present TCR beta chain was sequenced within a study of blood T cell repertoires in COVID-19. Looking at the study overall: Samples of COVID-19 (acute and convalescent) were obtained from the United States, Italy and Spain. PBMCs, B-cell-depleted T cells, or T cells were the source of the cDNA or gDNA that made up the material.

In the original processing: Estimation of nucleated cell counts was performed using reference gene primer amplification. Profiled with immunoSEQ multiplex PCR; TCRdb holds only in-frame clones, not every one. V and J calls plus clone size are reproduced from that table; the DNA served to infer D and trimming. The sample lists around 150,000 clones; roughly 84% were seen once. The CDR3 has 13 amino acids. Germline CDR1 reads LGHNT; CDR2 reads FRNRAP. Trimming stripped 3 bases from V and 4 bases from J, with 9 bases between. This chain joins TRBV12-5 and TRBJ1-1, with D uncertain. The sequence was collected from a young man with COVID-19, enrolled during active disease. Sequenced input: peripheral blood. Written as DNA, the CDR3 is TGTGCTAGTGGTTTTCGGGGTGGCACTGAAGCTTTCTTT. Encoded protein: CASGFRGGTEAFF.